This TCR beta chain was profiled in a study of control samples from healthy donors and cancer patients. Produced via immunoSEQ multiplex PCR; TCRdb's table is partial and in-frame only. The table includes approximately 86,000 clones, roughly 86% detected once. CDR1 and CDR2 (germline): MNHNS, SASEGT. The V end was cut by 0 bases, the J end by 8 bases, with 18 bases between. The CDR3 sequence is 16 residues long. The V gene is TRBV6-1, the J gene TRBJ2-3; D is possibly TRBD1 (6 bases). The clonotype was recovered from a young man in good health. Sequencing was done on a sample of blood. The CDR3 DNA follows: TGTGCCAGCAGTGAAGCGGCCAGGGGCCGCTGGGGTACGCAGTATTTT. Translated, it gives CASSEAARGRWGTQYF.